Listed here are 12 T cell receptor beta chains from one sample, sequenced in a study of blood T cells in healthy people across ages (dated by TCRdb to the mid-2010s). Library generation was performed with 5' RACE. The sequencer was an Illumina HiSeq 2500. A second PCR of about 6 to 11 cycles was performed with a sample-barcoded 5' primer and a J-beta primer mix. The public reads were quality trimmed at Q25 with fastp and then assembled into clones with MiXCR by TCRdb, keeping productive beta chains. A single entry per CDR3 protein holds the most common genes and DNA from its merged rows. The sample has 1.5 million to 2 million distinct CDR3 sequences on record, just under 50% of them singletons. Of the sample, 2.1% falls within the top ten clones. Material: blood. The receptors were sampled from a woman aged 40 to 49 in good health.

This clonotype was seen only a few times. The chain's CDR3 is CASSFTGHLAKNIQYF. As DNA, the CDR3 is TGTGCCAGCAGCTTTACAGGACACTTAGCCAAAAACATTCAGTACTTC. This chain uses TRBV7-9 with TRBJ2-4; weak D call: TRBD1 (5 bases). This CDR3 is 16 amino acids long. Germline CDR1 and CDR2: SEHNR and FQNEAQ (reference sequence). V gave up 3 bases and J gave up 0 bases, with 12 bases separating them.

CDR3 amino acids: CASSLYRGGGVYEQFF. CDR3 nucleotides: TGTGCCAGCAGTTTATACCGAGGCGGGGGGGTTTATGAGCAGTTCTTC. The V call is TRBV27, the J call TRBJ2-1; 9 bases align to TRBD2. This CDR3 has 16 residues. Trimming cost V 1 base and J 8 bases; bases outside gene matches: 9. Germline CDR1 is MNHEY and CDR2 is SMNVEV (reference sequence).

The chain recombines TRBV7-2 with TRBJ1-2; 8 nucleotides align to TRBD1. The CDR3 length is 17 residues. V gave up 5 bases and J gave up 4 bases; unmatched junction bases: 15. Per the germline V gene, CDR1 is SGHTA and CDR2 is FQGNSA. The CDR3 DNA follows: TGTGCCAGCAGCCTAACTCTACAGGGGGGGGGTTTCTATGGCTACACCTTC. Residues: CASSLTLQGGGFYGYTF.

This chain uses TRBV18 with TRBJ1-5; 9 bases agree with TRBD1. The CDR3 runs to 16 residues. The V gene end was trimmed by 1 base and the J gene end by 2 bases; junction bases not matched to a gene: 3. Germline lookup yields CDR1 KGHSH and CDR2 LQKENI. Here the CDR3 DNA reads TGTGCCAGCTCACCACAGAGGACAGGGGGCAATCAGCCCCAGCATTTT. It translates to CASSPQRTGGNQPQHF.

This clonotype was observed a handful of times. CDR3 amino acids: CASSQVTSGGEETQYF. In DNA, the CDR3 is TGCGCCAGCAGCCAAGTAACTAGCGGGGGGGAAGAGACCCAGTACTTC. The chain has TRBV4-1 and TRBJ2-5, with 13 bases fitting TRBD2. The CDR3 runs 16 residues. The germline V gene has CDR1 MGHRA and CDR2 YSYEKL. The J segment lost 3 bases and the V segment lost 1 base, leaving 2 bases of the junction unmatched.

This clonotype has more than one count but fewer than ten. V gene TRBV12-3 or TRBV12-4 combines with J gene TRBJ2-4; 9 bases match TRBD1. TRBJ2-7 explains the end of the DNA better; the J call may be wrong. The CDR3 contains 13 residues. CDR3 in amino acids: CASNRDRAYEQYF. In nucleotides, the CDR3 is TGTGCCAGCAATCGGGACAGGGCTTACGAGCAGTACTTC.

V usage is TRBV5-6 and J usage is TRBJ2-3, with D perhaps TRBD1 (6 bases). Germline-derived CDR1 and CDR2 are SGHDT and YYEEEE. The CDR3 consists of 15 residues. The V end was cut by 4 bases, the J end by 3 bases, with 15 bases between. CDR3 in DNA: TGTGCCAGCAGCACCGCAGGGGTATTTACAGATACGCAGTATTTT. Its translation is CASSTAGVFTDTQYF.

This clonotype was seen many times. The rearrangement joins TRBV29-1 to TRBJ2-7; D unresolved. The germline gives CDR1 SQVTM, CDR2 ANQGSEA. Between the trimmed V and J ends, which lost 4 bases and 2 bases, there was a span of 9 bases. The CDR3 sequence is 12 residues long. The CDR3 here is CSVGNIAYEQYF. In DNA, the CDR3 is TGCAGCGTTGGAAACATCGCCTACGAGCAGTACTTC.

The genes are TRBV12-3 or TRBV12-4 and TRBJ2-4, with 11 bases that match TRBD1. The CDR3 sequence is 18 residues long. V lost 5 bases, J lost 0 bases, and 9 bases stayed unmatched. In DNA, the CDR3 is TGTGCCAGCAGTCTGGGACAGGGGGGTTGGTTAGCCAAAAACATTCAGTACTTC. Translation gives CASSLGQGGWLAKNIQYF.

The V and J genes are TRBV18 and TRBJ1-6; 8 bases fit TRBD1. CDR1 and CDR2 from the germline V gene are KGHSH and LQKENI. CDR3 length equals 15 residues. Germline trimming cut 6 bases from V and 9 bases from J; bases unmatched to any gene: 10. The CDR3 nucleotides are TGTGCCAGCTCCTACAAGGACAGGGATGGTTCACCCCTCCACTTT. Encoded protein: CASSYKDRDGSPLHF.

The chain links TRBV15 to TRBJ2-1, with 10 bases aligning to TRBD1. CDR1 LNHNV and CDR2 YYDKDF come from the germline V gene (reference sequence). The CDR3 loop spans 17 amino acids. J was trimmed by 3 bases and V by 3 bases; bases with no gene match: 8. CDR3 in amino acids: CATSSDRGQSVYNEQFF. The CDR3 region has the DNA TGTGCCACCAGCAGTGACAGGGGGCAAAGTGTCTACAATGAGCAGTTCTTC.

This chain connects TRBV7-6 to TRBJ2-5, with TRBD1 identical over 7 bases. V trimming: 5 bases; J trimming: 11 bases; junction bases outside the gene matches: 14. Germline CDR1 is SGHVS and CDR2 is FNYEAQ. The CDR3 loop spans 14 amino acids. The CDR3 DNA reads TGTGCCAGCAGCCCGGCCGAGGGGGCCAATGAGCAGTACTTC. As protein: CASSPAEGANEQYF. The full variable domain, completed using reference TRBV7-6 and TRBJ2-5, is GAGVSQSPRYKVTKRGQDVALRCDPISGHVSLYWYRQALGQGPEFLTYFNYEAQQDKSGLPNDRFSAERPEGSISTLTIQRTEQRDSAMYRCASSPAEGANEQYFGPGTRLLVL.